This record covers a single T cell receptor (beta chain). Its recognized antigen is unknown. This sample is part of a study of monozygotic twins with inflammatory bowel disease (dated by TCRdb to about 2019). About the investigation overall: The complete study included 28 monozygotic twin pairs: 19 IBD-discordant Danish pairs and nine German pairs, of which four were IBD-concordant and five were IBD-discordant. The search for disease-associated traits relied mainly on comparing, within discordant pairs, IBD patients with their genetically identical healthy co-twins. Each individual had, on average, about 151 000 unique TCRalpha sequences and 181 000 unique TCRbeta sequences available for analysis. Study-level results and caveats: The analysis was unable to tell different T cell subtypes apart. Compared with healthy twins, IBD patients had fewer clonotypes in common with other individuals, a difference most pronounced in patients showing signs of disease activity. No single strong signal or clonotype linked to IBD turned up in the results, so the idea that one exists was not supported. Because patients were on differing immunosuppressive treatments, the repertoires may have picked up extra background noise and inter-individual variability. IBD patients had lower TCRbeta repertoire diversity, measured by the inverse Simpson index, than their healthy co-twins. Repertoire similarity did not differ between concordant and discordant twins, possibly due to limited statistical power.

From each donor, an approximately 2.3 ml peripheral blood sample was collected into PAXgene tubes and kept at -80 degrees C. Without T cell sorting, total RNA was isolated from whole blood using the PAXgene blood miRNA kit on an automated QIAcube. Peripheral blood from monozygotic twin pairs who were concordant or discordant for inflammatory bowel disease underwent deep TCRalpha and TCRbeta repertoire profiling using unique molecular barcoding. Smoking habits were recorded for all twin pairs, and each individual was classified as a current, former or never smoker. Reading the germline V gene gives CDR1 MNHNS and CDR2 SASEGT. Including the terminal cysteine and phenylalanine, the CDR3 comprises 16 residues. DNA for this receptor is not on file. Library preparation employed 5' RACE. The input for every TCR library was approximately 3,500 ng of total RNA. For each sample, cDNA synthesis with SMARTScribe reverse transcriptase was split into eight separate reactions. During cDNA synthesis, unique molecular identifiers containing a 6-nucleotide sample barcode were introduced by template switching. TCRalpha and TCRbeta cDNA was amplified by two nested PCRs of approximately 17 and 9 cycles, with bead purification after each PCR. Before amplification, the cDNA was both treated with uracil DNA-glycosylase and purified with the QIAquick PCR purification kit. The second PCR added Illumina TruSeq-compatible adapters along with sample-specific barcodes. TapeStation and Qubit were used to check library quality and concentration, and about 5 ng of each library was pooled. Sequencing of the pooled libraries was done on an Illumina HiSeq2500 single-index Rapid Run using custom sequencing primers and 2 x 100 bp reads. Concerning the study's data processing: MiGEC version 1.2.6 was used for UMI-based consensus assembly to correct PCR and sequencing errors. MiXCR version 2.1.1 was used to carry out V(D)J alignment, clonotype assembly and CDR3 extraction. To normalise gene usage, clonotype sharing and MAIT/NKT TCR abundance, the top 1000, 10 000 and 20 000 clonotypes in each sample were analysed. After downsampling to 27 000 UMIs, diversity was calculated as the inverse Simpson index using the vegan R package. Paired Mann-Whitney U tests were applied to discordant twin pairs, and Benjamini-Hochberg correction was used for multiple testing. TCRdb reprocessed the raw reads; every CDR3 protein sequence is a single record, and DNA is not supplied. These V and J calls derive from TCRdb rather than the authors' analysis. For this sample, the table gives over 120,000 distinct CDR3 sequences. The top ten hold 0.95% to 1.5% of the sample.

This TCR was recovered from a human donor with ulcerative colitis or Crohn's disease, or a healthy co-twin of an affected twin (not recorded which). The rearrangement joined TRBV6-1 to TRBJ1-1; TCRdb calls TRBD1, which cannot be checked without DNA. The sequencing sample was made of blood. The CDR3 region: CASSAQVQGRGTEAFF.